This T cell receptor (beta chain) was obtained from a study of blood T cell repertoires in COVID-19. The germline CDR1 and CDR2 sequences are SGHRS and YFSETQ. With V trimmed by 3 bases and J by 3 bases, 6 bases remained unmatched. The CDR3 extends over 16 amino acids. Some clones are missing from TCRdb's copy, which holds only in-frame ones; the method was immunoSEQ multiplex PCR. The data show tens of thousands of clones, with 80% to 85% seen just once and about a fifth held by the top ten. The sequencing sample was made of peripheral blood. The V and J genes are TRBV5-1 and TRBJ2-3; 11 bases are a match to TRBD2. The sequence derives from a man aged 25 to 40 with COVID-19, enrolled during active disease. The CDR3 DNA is TGCGCCAGCAGCTCTTTAGCGGGAGGGCTTACAGATACGCAGTATTTT. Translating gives CASSSLAGGLTDTQYF.